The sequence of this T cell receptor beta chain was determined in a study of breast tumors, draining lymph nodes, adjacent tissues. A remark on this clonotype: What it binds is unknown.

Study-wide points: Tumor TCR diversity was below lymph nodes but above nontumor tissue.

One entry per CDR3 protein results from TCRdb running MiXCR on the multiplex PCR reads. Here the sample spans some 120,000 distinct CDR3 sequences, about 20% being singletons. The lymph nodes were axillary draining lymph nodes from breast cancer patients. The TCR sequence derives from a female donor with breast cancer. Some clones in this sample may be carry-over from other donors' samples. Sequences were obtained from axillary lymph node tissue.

The DNA of the CDR3 is TGCGCCAGCAGCCGGGGGGAGGGCACTGAAGCTTTCTTT. It yields the protein CASSRGEGTEAFF. The V gene is TRBV5-1, the J gene TRBJ1-1, with TRBD1 as a possible D gene (5 bases). The CDR3 is made up of 13 amino acids. CDR1 and CDR2 from the germline V gene are SGHRS and YFSETQ. V was cut by 4 bases and J by 4 bases, with 11 bases left in between.